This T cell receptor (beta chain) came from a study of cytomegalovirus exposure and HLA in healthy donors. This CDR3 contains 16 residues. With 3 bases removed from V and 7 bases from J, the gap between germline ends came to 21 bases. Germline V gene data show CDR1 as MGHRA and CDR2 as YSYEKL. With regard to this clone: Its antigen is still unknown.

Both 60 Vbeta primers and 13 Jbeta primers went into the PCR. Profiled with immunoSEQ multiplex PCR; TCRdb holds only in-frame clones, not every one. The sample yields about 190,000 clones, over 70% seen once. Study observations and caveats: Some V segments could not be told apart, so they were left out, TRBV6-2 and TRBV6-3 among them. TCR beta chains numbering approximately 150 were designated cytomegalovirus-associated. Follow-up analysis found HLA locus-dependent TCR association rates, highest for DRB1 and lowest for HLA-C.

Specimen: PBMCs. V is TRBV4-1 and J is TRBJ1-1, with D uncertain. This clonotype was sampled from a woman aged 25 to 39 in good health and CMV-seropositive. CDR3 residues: CASSQDLGGREGEAFF. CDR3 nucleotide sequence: TGCGCCAGCAGCCAGGACTTGGGAGGAAGAGAGGGTGAAGCTTTCTTT.